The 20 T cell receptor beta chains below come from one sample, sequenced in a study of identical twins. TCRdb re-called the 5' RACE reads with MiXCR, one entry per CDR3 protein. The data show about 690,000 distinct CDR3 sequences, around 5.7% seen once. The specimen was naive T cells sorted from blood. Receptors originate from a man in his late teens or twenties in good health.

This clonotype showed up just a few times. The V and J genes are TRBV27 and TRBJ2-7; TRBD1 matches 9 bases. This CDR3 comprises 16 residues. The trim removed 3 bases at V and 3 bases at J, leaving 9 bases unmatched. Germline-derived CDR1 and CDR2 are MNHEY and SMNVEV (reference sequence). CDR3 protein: CASSFPTGQGLYEQYF. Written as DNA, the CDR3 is TGTGCCAGCAGTTTTCCCACGGGACAGGGCCTCTACGAGCAGTACTTC.

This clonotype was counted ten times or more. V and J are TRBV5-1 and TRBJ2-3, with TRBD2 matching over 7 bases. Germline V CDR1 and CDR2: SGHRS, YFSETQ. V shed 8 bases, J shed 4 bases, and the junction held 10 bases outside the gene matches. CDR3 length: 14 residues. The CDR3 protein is CASLSRAGADTQYF. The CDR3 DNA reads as TGCGCCAGTCTTTCCAGGGCGGGGGCAGATACGCAGTATTTT.

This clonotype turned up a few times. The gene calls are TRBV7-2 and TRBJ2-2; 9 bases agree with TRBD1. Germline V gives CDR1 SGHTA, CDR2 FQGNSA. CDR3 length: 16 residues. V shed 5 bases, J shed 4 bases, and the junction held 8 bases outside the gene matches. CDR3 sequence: CASSLSQGAVTGELFF. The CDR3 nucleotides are TGTGCCAGCAGCCTATCACAGGGGGCGGTCACCGGGGAGCTGTTTTTT.

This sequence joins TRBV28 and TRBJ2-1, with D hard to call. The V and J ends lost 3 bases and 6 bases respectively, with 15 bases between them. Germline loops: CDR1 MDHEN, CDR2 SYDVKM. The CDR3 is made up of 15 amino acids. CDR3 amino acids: CASSFGPGRGNEQFF. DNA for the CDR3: TGTGCCAGCAGTTTCGGTCCGGGCCGAGGCAATGAGCAGTTCTTC.

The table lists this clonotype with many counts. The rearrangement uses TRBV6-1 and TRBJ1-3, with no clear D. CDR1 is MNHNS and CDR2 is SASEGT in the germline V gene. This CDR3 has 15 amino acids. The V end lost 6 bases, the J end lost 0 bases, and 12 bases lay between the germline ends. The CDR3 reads CASSAYKASGNTIYF. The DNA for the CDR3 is TGTGCCAGCAGCGCTTATAAAGCCTCTGGAAACACCATATATTTT.

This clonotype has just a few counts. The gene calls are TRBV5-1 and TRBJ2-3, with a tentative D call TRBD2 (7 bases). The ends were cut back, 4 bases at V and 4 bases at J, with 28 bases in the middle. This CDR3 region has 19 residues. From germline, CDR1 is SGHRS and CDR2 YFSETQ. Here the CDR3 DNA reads TGCGCCAGCAGCGGCCAGGGGCTAATAGCGGGTCAGGCGGCAGATACGCAGTATTTT. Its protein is CASSGQGLIAGQAADTQYF.

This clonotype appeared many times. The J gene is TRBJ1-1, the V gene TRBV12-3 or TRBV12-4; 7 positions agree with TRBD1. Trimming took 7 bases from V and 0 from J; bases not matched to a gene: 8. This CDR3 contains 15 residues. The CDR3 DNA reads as TGTGCCAGCAACTCGCCAGACAGGGTGAACACTGAAGCTTTCTTT. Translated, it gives CASNSPDRVNTEAFF.

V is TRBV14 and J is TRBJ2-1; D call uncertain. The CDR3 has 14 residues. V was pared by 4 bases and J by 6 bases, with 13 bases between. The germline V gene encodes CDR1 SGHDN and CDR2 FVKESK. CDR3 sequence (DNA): TGTGCCAGCAGCCTTGGGCCGTTAATCAATGAGCAGTTCTTC. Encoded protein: CASSLGPLINEQFF.

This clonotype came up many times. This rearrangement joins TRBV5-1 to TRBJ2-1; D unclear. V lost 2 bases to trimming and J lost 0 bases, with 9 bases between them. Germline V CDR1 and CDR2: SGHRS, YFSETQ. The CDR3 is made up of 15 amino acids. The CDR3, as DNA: TGCGCCAGCAGCTTTCGAGCAGGCTCCTACAATGAGCAGTTCTTC. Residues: CASSFRAGSYNEQFF.

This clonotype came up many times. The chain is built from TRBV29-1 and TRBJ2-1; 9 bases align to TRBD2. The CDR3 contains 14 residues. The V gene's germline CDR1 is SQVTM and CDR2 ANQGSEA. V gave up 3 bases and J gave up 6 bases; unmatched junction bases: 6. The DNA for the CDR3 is TGCAGCGTTGATTCAGCGGGAGGTCGCAATGAGCAGTTCTTC. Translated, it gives CSVDSAGGRNEQFF.

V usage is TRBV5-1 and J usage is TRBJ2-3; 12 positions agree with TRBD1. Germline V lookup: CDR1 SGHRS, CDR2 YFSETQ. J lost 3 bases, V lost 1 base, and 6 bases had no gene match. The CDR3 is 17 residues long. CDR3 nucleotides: TGCGCCAGCAGCTTGAGGCCGGGACAGGGGGCAACAGATACGCAGTATTTT. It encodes CASSLRPGQGATDTQYF.

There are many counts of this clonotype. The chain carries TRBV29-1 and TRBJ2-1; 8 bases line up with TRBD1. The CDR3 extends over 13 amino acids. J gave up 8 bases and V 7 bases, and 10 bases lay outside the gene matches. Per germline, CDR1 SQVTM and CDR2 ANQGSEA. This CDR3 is CSGGQVGVHEQFF. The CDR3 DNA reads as TGCAGCGGGGGACAGGTCGGTGTCCATGAGCAGTTCTTC.

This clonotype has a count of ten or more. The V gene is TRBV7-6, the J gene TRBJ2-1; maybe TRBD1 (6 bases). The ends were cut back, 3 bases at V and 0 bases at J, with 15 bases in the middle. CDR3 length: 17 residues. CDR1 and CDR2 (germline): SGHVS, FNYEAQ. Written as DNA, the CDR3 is TGTGCCAGCAGCTTGGCCTGGGGGCAGGGCTCCTACAATGAGCAGTTCTTC. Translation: CASSLAWGQGSYNEQFF. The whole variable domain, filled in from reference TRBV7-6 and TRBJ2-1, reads GAGVSQSPRYKVTKRGQDVALRCDPISGHVSLYWYRQALGQGPEFLTYFNYEAQQDKSGLPNDRFSAERPEGSISTLTIQRTEQRDSAMYRCASSLAWGQGSYNEQFFGPGTRLTVL.

CDR3 protein: CATSTPGQVWSAGELFF. The DNA for the CDR3 is TGTGCCACCAGCACCCCGGGACAGGTGTGGTCGGCCGGGGAGCTGTTTTTT. The J gene is TRBJ2-2, the V gene TRBV15, with 8 positions matching TRBD1. This CDR3 has 17 residues. Trimming at V came to 4 bases and at J to 6 bases, leaving 13 bases not matched to a gene. Germline loops: CDR1 LNHNV, CDR2 YYDKDF (reference sequence).

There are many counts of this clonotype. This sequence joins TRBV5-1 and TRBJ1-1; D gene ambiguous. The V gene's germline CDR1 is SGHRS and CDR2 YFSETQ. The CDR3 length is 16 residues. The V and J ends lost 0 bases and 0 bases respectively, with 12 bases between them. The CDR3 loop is CASSLDRPTMNTEAFF. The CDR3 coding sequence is TGCGCCAGCAGCTTGGATCGGCCGACGATGAACACTGAAGCTTTCTTT.

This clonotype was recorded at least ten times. CDR3 nucleotide sequence: TGTGCCACCATTCCACTTAGCGGGAGCACAGATACGCAGTATTTT. Translating it yields CATIPLSGSTDTQYF. The chain employs TRBV6-1 and TRBJ2-3; 7 positions agree with TRBD2. This CDR3 spans 15 amino acids. The trim removed 10 bases at V and 0 bases at J, leaving 10 bases unmatched. The germline CDR1 and CDR2 sequences are MNHNS and SASEGT.

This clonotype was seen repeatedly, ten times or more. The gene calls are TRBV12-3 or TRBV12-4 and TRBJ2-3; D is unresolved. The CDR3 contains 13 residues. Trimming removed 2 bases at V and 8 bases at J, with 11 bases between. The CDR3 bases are TGTGCCAGCAGTTTAATGGGCAAAGGTACGCAGTATTTT. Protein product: CASSLMGKGTQYF.

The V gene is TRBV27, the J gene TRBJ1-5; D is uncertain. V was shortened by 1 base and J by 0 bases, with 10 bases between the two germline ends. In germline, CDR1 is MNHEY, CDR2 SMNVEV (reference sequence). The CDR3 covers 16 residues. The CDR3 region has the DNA TGTGCCAGCAGTTTATACGGCCTCAATAGCAATCAGCCCCAGCATTTT. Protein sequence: CASSLYGLNSNQPQHF.

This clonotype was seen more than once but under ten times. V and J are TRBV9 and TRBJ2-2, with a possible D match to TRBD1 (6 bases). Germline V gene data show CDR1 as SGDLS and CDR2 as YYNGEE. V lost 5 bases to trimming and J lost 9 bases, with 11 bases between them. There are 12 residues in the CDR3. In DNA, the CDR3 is TGTGCCAGCAGTAACAGGGTTCGGGAGCTGTTTTTT. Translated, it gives CASSNRVRELFF.

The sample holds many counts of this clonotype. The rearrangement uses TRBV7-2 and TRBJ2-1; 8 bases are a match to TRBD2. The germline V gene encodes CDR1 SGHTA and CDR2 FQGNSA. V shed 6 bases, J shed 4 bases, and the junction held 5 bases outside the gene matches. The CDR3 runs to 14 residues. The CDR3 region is CASSYLAGYNEQFF. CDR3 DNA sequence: TGTGCCAGCAGTTATCTAGCGGGTTACAATGAGCAGTTCTTC.